One sample yielded the 25 T cell receptor beta chains listed below, sequenced in a study of T cell repertoires in cytomegalovirus infection. MiXCR, run by TCRdb on the reads, gives a single entry per CDR3 protein. This sample has about 460,000 distinct CDR3 sequences, with roughly 12% found just once. The sequenced material came from PBMCs. These receptors were collected from a human donor in good health (CMV status not recorded). Some clones in this sample may be carry-over from other donors' samples.

This clonotype was seen at least ten times. The chain combines TRBV7-2 with TRBJ1-2; the match to TRBD1 covers 8 bases. The germline V gene has CDR1 SGHTA and CDR2 FQGNSA. The CDR3 consists of 16 residues. The V segment lost 5 bases and the J segment 5 bases; nucleotides outside the gene matches: 13. The CDR3 loop is CASSPKVGQGVYGYTF. The CDR3, as DNA: TGTGCCAGCAGCCCTAAAGTCGGACAGGGAGTATATGGCTACACCTTC. Combining the CDR3 with reference TRBV7-2 and TRBJ1-2 gives the whole variable domain GAGVSQSPSNKVTEKGKDVELRCDPISGHTALYWYRQSLGQGLEFLIYFQGNSAPDKSGLPSDRFSAERTGGSVSTLTIQRTQQEDSAVYLCASSPKVGQGVYGYTFGSGTRLTVV.

This clonotype was seen more than once but under ten times. The rearrangement joins TRBV27 to TRBJ2-5; TRBD1 is a possible D gene (6 bases). CDR1 is MNHEY and CDR2 is SMNVEV in the germline V gene (reference sequence). CDR3 size: 15 residues. V gave up 4 bases and J gave up 0 bases, with 12 bases separating them. The CDR3 region has the DNA TGTGCCAGCAGTTCACCGACAGGTCACCAAGAGACCCAGTACTTC. As protein: CASSSPTGHQETQYF.

For this clonotype: At one end the junction does not follow the germline gene, possibly because of a read error. The chain is built from TRBV9 and TRBJ1-2; TRBD1 agrees at 9 bases. The CDR3 is 14 residues long. Looked up from germline, CDR1 is SGDLS and CDR2 is YYNGEE. The CDR3 DNA reads TGTGCCAGCACCGTAGGGGCGGACAGGGGTGGCTACACCTTC. It translates to CASTVGADRGGYTF.

This chain connects TRBV11-2 to TRBJ2-5, with 7 bases identical to TRBD1. Germline V CDR1 and CDR2: SGHAT, FQNNGV. CDR3 length equals 15 residues. V shed 3 bases, J shed 5 bases, and the junction held 9 bases outside the gene matches. The CDR3 nucleotides read TGTGCCAGCAGCTTTGACAGGGCAAAAAGGGAGACCCAGTACTTC. Translation: CASSFDRAKRETQYF.

This clonotype was seen repeatedly, ten times or more. The chain combines TRBV28 with TRBJ2-7; D ambiguous. The CDR3 runs 13 residues. Trimming pared 6 bases from V and 3 bases from J, leaving 12 bases between. Looked up from germline, CDR1 is MDHEN and CDR2 is SYDVKM. CDR3 protein: CASSGFNGYEQYF. As DNA, the CDR3 is TGTGCCAGCAGCGGTTTTAATGGCTACGAGCAGTACTTC.

The rearrangement joins TRBV4-1 to TRBJ2-1, with 7 bases that match TRBD1. Germline loops: CDR1 MGHRA, CDR2 YSYEKL. Unmatched junction bases numbered 6, after V lost 0 bases and J lost 4 bases. The CDR3 extends over 16 amino acids. This CDR3 reads CASSQDGRGRYNEQFF. The CDR3 DNA reads as TGCGCCAGCAGCCAAGATGGTAGGGGGCGGTACAATGAGCAGTTCTTC.

This clonotype was found many times. This sequence joins TRBV20-1 and TRBJ1-2; no clear D gene. V lost 5 bases and J lost 5, with 9 bases in between. Per germline, CDR1 DFQATT and CDR2 SNEGSKA (reference sequence). The CDR3 has 11 residues. The DNA of the CDR3 is TGCAGTGCTCGGACGGTTTATGGCTACACCTTC. Protein product: CSARTVYGYTF.

The chain joins TRBV5-1 to TRBJ1-1; D uncertain. Germline V lookup: CDR1 SGHRS, CDR2 YFSETQ. V lost 0 bases and J 1 base, leaving 13 bases between the germline ends. CDR3 length equals 16 residues. CDR3 DNA: TGCGCCAGCAGCTTGGGAGTTGTACTGCAGAACACTGAAGCTTTCTTT. Translating it yields CASSLGVVLQNTEAFF. The full variable domain, with the rest looked up from reference TRBV5-1 and TRBJ1-1, is KAGVTQTPRYLIKTRGQQVTLSCSPISGHRSVSWYQQTPGQGLQFLFEYFSETQRNKGNFPGRFSGRQFSNSRSEMNVSTLELGDSALYLCASSLGVVLQNTEAFFGQGTRLTVV.

This clonotype appeared many times. The chain joins TRBV5-6 to TRBJ2-6; D unclear. Germline-derived CDR1 and CDR2 are SGHDT and YYEEEE. The CDR3 sequence is 15 residues long. The V and J ends lost 0 bases and 2 bases respectively, with 6 bases between them. As DNA, the CDR3 is TGTGCCAGCAGCTTGGCACGGACTGGGGCCAACGTCCTGACTTTC. It encodes CASSLARTGANVLTF.

In its sample, this clonotype was seen many times. The V call is TRBV7-8, the J call TRBJ2-1, with D hard to call. The V end was cut by 2 bases, the J end by 8 bases, with 13 bases between. Germline V gene data show CDR1 as SGHVS and CDR2 as FQNEAQ. The CDR3 is 14 residues long. In DNA form, the CDR3 reads TGTGCCAGCAGCTTAATTAAACTCGGAGATGAGCAGTTCTTC. Its translation is CASSLIKLGDEQFF.

Ten or more counts support this clonotype. The DNA for the CDR3 is TGTGCCAGCAGCTCGGGGACTAGCGGCTACGAGCAGTACTTC. Protein sequence: CASSSGTSGYEQYF. The chain combines TRBV11-2 with TRBJ2-7; TRBD2 agrees at 11 bases. After removal of 4 bases from V and 3 bases from J, the junction contained 2 bases not matched to a gene. Germline CDR1 is SGHAT and CDR2 is FQNNGV. The CDR3 runs to 14 residues.

This clonotype was detected many times. The chain uses TRBV25-1 and TRBJ1-1; D call uncertain. Trimming pared 5 bases from V and 3 bases from J, leaving 10 bases between. The CDR3 covers 13 residues. Germline CDR1 MGHDK, CDR2 SYGVNS. CDR3 nucleotides: TGTGCCAGCAGTCGTGGTGGGTACACTGAAGCTTTCTTT. Its protein is CASSRGGYTEAFF.

This clonotype was recorded at least ten times. This chain's CDR3 is CRKPGRRLNVLTF. DNA of the CDR3: TGCAGGAAACCCGGTCGCAGGTTGAACGTCCTGACTTTC. The J gene is TRBJ2-6, the V gene TRBV29-1; D is ambiguous. The CDR3 loop spans 13 amino acids. Germline lookup yields CDR1 SQVTM and CDR2 ANQGSEA. The full variable domain, completed using reference TRBV29-1 and TRBJ2-6, is SAVISQKPSRDICQRGTSLTIQCQVDSQVTMMFWYRQQPGQSLTLIATANQGSEATYESGFVIDKFPISRPNLTFSTLTVSNMSPEDSSIYLCRKPGRRLNVLTFGAGSRLTVL.

There are many counts of this clonotype. This rearrangement joins TRBV5-1 to TRBJ1-3; D not certain. The CDR3 contains 16 residues. Per the germline V gene, CDR1 is SGHRS and CDR2 is YFSETQ. V dropped 0 bases and J dropped 4 bases, with 14 bases sitting between them. In DNA form, the CDR3 reads TGCGCCAGCAGCTTGGTTAACAGCCGGCAGGGAAACACCATATATTTT. It codes for CASSLVNSRQGNTIYF.

This clonotype was detected ten times or more. This chain joins TRBV20-1 and TRBJ1-2; 7 bases align to TRBD1. Germline V CDR1 and CDR2: DFQATT, SNEGSKA (reference sequence). With 3 bases clipped from V and 3 bases from J, the junction kept 13 bases outside the gene matches. This CDR3 has 16 amino acids. The CDR3 sequence is CSARAGGESRYYGYTF. For the CDR3, the DNA is TGCAGTGCTAGGGCAGGGGGAGAAAGTAGGTACTATGGCTACACCTTC.

This clonotype was seen a handful of times. The chain recombines TRBV24-1 with TRBJ2-1; 13 bases align to TRBD2. The CDR3 is 16 residues long. From germline, CDR1 is KGHDR and CDR2 SFDVKD. The junction had 4 bases not matched to a gene; V was cut back by 3 bases and J by 6 bases. The CDR3 sequence: CATSDTSGGAGNEQFF. The DNA for the CDR3 is TGTGCCACCAGTGATACTAGCGGGGGGGCGGGCAATGAGCAGTTCTTC.

This clonotype was found many times. The V call is TRBV2, the J call TRBJ1-2; 7 bases align to TRBD1. The CDR3 contains 15 residues. Germline assignment: CDR1 SNHLY and CDR2 FYNNEI. Trimming cost V 6 bases and J 5 bases; bases outside gene matches: 12. The CDR3 sequence is CASRDRDRKLYGYTF. In nucleotides, the CDR3 is TGTGCCAGCAGGGACCGGGACAGAAAATTGTATGGCTACACCTTC.

This clonotype has just a few counts. The chain carries TRBV20-1 and TRBJ1-1; 7 nucleotides match TRBD1. The CDR3 is 13 residues long. The germline CDR1 and CDR2 sequences are DFQATT and SNEGSKA (reference sequence). Unmatched junction bases numbered 7, after V lost 6 bases and J lost 3 bases. In DNA, the CDR3 is TGCAGTGCAACACAGGGGAAGTACACTGAAGCTTTCTTT. It translates to CSATQGKYTEAFF.

The chain links TRBV6-1 to TRBJ1-1; D not certain. V lost 0 bases and J 0 bases, leaving 11 bases between the germline ends. CDR3 length: 16 amino acids. CDR1 MNHNS and CDR2 SASEGT come from the germline V gene. DNA of the CDR3: TGTGCCAGCAGTGAAGCCGGGAAGAACATGAACACTGAAGCTTTCTTT. It yields the protein CASSEAGKNMNTEAFF.

The gene calls are TRBV7-9 and TRBJ2-1; D not resolved. V was trimmed by 1 base and J by 0 bases, leaving 10 bases between them. This CDR3 spans 16 amino acids. Germline CDR1 is SEHNR and CDR2 is FQNEAQ (reference sequence). CDR3 sequence reads: CASSLDLGSSYNEQFF. The CDR3 DNA reads TGTGCCAGCAGCTTAGATCTGGGAAGCTCCTACAATGAGCAGTTCTTC.

This clonotype was seen many times. This chain joins TRBV2 and TRBJ1-1, with a weak D call TRBD1 (5 bases). Germline CDR1 and CDR2: SNHLY and FYNNEI. The CDR3 loop spans 14 amino acids. Deletions cut 1 base from V and 9 bases from J, with 15 bases between. The CDR3 protein is CASSEGGPLLKAFF. The CDR3 DNA reads as TGTGCCAGCAGTGAAGGGGGCCCTCTCCTGAAAGCTTTCTTT. The variable domain in full, completed from reference TRBV2 and TRBJ1-1, reads EPEVTQTPSHQVTQMGQEVILRCVPISNHLYFYWYRQILGQKVEFLVSFYNNEISEKSEIFDDQFSVERPDGSNFTLKIRSTKLEDSAMYFCASSEGGPLLKAFFGQGTRLTVV.

In this sample, this clonotype turned up many times. The genes are TRBV7-3 and TRBJ2-5; 10 nucleotides match TRBD2. V lost 5 bases, J lost 1 base, and 10 bases stayed unmatched. CDR3 length equals 17 residues. Germline V lookup: CDR1 SGHTA, CDR2 FQGTGA. CDR3 sequence reads: CASSPGASGGFQETQYF. CDR3 DNA: TGTGCCAGCAGCCCCGGGGCTAGCGGGGGTTTCCAAGAGACCCAGTACTTC.

This clonotype was counted only a few times. This chain links TRBV6-5 with TRBJ2-1; D is tentatively TRBD1 or TRBD2 (5 bases each). CDR3 length: 14 residues. Trimming removed 5 bases at V and 5 bases at J, with 13 bases between. Germline V gene data show CDR1 as MNHEY and CDR2 as SVGAGI. The CDR3 loop is CASSRRDPDNEQFF. The CDR3 bases are TGTGCCAGCAGTCGACGGGACCCAGACAATGAGCAGTTCTTC.

This clonotype came up many times. V usage is TRBV27 and J usage is TRBJ2-1, with TRBD2 identical over 11 bases. The CDR3 covers 15 residues. J was trimmed by 6 bases and V by 5 bases; bases with no gene match: 6. Looked up from germline, CDR1 is MNHEY and CDR2 is SMNVEV (reference sequence). This CDR3 is CASSAGTSGGNEQFF. The CDR3 coding sequence is TGTGCCAGCAGTGCAGGGACTAGCGGCGGCAATGAGCAGTTCTTC.

At least ten counts were recorded for this clonotype. V gene TRBV6-1 combines with J gene TRBJ2-5, with D possibly being TRBD1 or TRBD2 (5 bases each). Germline CDR1 and CDR2: MNHNS and SASEGT. V lost 5 bases to trimming and J lost 1 base, with 8 bases between them. The CDR3 runs to 13 residues. CDR3 in DNA: TGTGCCAGCAGTCGGGACCCCCAAGAGACCCAGTACTTC. Its translation: CASSRDPQETQYF.